This record concerns one TCR beta chain sequence. This clonotype has a count of ten or more. This receptor's antigen is unknown. Base qualities are not recorded, but no much larger clone differs from it by a single base. V loses 3 bases of germline sequence and J loses 5 bases, and the interval between the two ends is 13 bases. Inclusive of the bounding cysteine and phenylalanine, the CDR3 is 13 residues long. Kept here is only the CDR3 DNA, which spans 39 bases and is read in frame from base 1. From a lookup of the germline V gene (reference sequence), CDR1 and CDR2 are DFQATT and SNEGSKA. The roughly 39 donors, aged roughly 6 to 95 years, were systemically healthy Caucasian individuals from Russia. Roughly 9.5 milliliters of peripheral blood were drawn from each donor into EDTA-treated Vacutainer tubes. Ficoll-Paque density-gradient centrifugation was used to isolate PBMCs, with at least 6 million per sample. Trizol reagent was used to extract total RNA from the PBMCs, yielding at least 6 micrograms per sample. For every donor, flow cytometry on a PBMC aliquot measured the percentage of naive CD45RAhigh/CD27high T cells.

These data originate in a study of blood T cells in healthy people across ages (dated by TCRdb to between 2015 and 2017). Context from the whole study: In model experiments, template switching captured roughly one uniquely barcoded TCR beta cDNA molecule for every two T cells. Donors were grouped into four age groups: young (average approximately 15 years), middle-aged (roughly 40), aged (roughly 62) and long-lived (around 82). Age-related changes in TCR beta repertoire diversity were measured in the study by deep sequencing normalized with unique cDNA molecular identifiers. The study analyzed two additional independent replicas of 1 million unique cDNA reads from the same blood draw for two donors, one aged 18 to 30 and one aged 80 or older. To avoid experimental bias, donors of different ages were randomly spread across the sequencing lanes.

Overall study outcomes, separate from this receptor: Donor CMV infection status was unknown, potentially confounding age-related changes in expanded clonotypes. There was a strong correlation between observed TCR beta diversity and the percentage of naive T cells measured by flow cytometry. The long-lived group showed more naive CD4+ T cells, fewer expanded clones and increased TCR diversity than the aged group, suggesting age selection. Observed TCR beta diversity per million T cells fell roughly linearly with age, and a significant reduction was already apparent by age about 43. Estimates of total diversity based on one million sequenced T cells were regarded as lower bounds and as underestimates. Since profiling was done on bulk unsorted PBMCs, naive and antigen-experienced compartments could not be conclusively compared.

Libraries were prepared through 5' RACE. For sequencing, an Illumina HiSeq 2500 was employed. The second PCR ran for about 7 to 11 cycles and used a J-beta primer mix along with a sample-barcoded 5' primer. A unique molecular identifier was introduced onto each TCR beta cDNA molecule by a template-switch 5' adaptor carrying 12 random nucleotides. At least 2.5 million CDR3-containing paired-end reads were obtained from each sample. The Mint cDNA synthesis kit, primed by a TRBC-specific oligonucleotide, was used to synthesize first-strand cDNA from all RNA. Following uracil-DNA glycosylase treatment, all cDNA underwent a first 18-cycle PCR with the universal primers M1SS and BC2_uni_R. For the original study's pipeline: Each sample was normalized by randomly selecting 1 million high-quality reads, each carrying a distinct molecular identifier. Instead of being binned into consensus sequences, reads with shared molecular identifiers were discarded. MiTCR, set to a Q25 quality threshold and the strictest error-elimination algorithm, was used for CDR3 identification, clonotype clustering and error correction. A nonparametric unseen species model with Euler transformation was used to estimate a lower bound on total TCR beta diversity. Using fastp trimming at Q25 and MiXCR clonotype assembly, TCRdb reanalyzed the public sequencing data and kept in-frame beta chains. CDR3 protein sequences are deduplicated, and each keeps its most common genes and DNA. The V and J calls and clone size come from TCRdb's table, not from the authors' own analysis. This sample is represented by some 880,000 distinct CDR3 sequences; 35% to 40% of them were singletons. Clones ranked in the top ten supply approximately 12% of the sample.

Sequenced: blood. The receptor was isolated from a young man in good health. The chain is encoded by TRBV20-1 joined to TRBJ2-5; the D gene is perhaps TRBD1, from 5 matching bases. DNA sequence: TGCAGTGCTAGCAGCAGGGTTGTGGAGACCCAGTACTTC. Translated, this gives CSASSRVVETQYF.